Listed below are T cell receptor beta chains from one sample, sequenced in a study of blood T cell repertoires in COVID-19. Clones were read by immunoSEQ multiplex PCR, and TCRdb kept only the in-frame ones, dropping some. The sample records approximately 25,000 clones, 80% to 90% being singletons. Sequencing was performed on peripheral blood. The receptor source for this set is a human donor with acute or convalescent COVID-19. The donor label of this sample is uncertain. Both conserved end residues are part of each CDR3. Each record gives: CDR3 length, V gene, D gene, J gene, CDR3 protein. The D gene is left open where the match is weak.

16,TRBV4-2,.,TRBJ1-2,CASSQATAGGFYGYTF
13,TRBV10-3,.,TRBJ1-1,CAISEDPGTEAFF
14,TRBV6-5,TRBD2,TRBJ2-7,CASSQREGPYEQYF
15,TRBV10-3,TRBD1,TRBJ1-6,CAISESQGANSPLHF
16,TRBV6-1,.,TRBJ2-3,CASSEARDRYTDTQYF
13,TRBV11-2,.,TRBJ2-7,CASSLDRDNEQYF
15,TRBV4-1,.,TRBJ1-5,CASSQDEGGIRAQHF
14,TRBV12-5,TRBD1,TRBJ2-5,CASGRGTGQETQYF
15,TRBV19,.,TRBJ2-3,CASRGNRISTDTQYF
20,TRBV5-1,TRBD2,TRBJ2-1,CASTPNQTSGPPSSYNEQFF
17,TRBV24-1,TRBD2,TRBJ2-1,CATSGGGTSGRDNEQFF
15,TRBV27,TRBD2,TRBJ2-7,CASSRLGLASYEQYF
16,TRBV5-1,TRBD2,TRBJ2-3,CASTRSTSGITDTQYF
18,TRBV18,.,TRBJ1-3,CASSLRPSGKRAGNTIYF
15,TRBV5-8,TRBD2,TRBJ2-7,CASSLYGGESYEQYF
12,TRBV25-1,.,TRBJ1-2,CASSWAGDGYTF
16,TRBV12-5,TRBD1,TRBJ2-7,CASALPGGPSSYEQYF
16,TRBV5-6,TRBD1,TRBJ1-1,CASSPTPTGPNTEAFF
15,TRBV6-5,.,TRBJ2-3,CASRPGGGTTDTQYF
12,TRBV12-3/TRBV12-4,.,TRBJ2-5,CATGGPRETQYF
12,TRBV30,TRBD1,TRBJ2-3,CAWGQGRDTQYF
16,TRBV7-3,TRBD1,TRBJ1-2,CASSSTGTALSSGYTF
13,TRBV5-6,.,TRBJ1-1,CASSLDYGQEAFF
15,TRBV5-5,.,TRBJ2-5,CASSSRPDSVETQYF
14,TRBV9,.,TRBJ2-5,CASSELALRETQYF
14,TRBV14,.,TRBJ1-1,CASSQGGRGAEAFF
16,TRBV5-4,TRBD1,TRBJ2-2,CASSGLSGGNTGELFF
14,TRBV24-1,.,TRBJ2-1,CATSDFPRVHEQFF